What follows describes a single T cell receptor beta chain. The antigen is not known. This entry comes from a study of cytomegalovirus exposure and HLA in healthy donors. Study observations and caveats: The study flagged roughly 160 TCR beta chains as cytomegalovirus-associated. HLA allele associations emerged for around 16,000 TCR beta sequences in a later analysis, at 0.05 false discovery rate. A later analysis found that most CMV-associated TCR beta chains appeared HLA-restricted.

Primers included in the PCR were 60 Vbeta and 13 Jbeta primers. Sequencing used immunoSEQ multiplex PCR; TCRdb keeps in-frame clones, though not all of them. The sample records roughly 120,000 clones, roughly 74% being singletons. The sequenced sample was PBMCs. The clonotype originates from a woman aged 45-59 years in good health and CMV-seropositive.

The CDR3 protein is CASSQPGLAGGLSTDTQYF. Written as DNA, the CDR3 is TGCGCCAGCAGCCAACCTGGGCTAGCGGGGGGGCTGAGCACAGATACGCAGTATTTT. This rearrangement joins TRBV4-1 to TRBJ2-3; TRBD2 aligns across 12 bases. Germline V gene lookup returns CDR1 MGHRA and CDR2 YSYEKL. This CDR3 has 19 residues. J was trimmed by 0 bases and V by 2 bases; bases with no gene match: 9.